The entry below describes one T cell receptor beta chain. These data originate in a study of technical replicates of blood from four donors. Repertoires were generated with immunoSEQ multiplex PCR, while TCRdb's copy carries only in-frame clones and drops some. Of approximately 80,000 clones detected, about 98% appear once; the ten largest clones hold approximately 0.14%. The TCR comes from a human donor in good health. Sequences were obtained from T cells isolated from PBMCs.

CDR3 sequence reads: CASSLVSEAFF. DNA for the CDR3: TGTGCCAGCAGCTTAGTCTCGGAAGCTTTCTTT. The V gene is TRBV7-9, the J gene TRBJ1-1; D is unclear. This CDR3 region has 11 residues. Deletions cut 1 base from V and 8 bases from J, with 5 bases between. Looked up from germline, CDR1 is SEHNR and CDR2 is FQNEAQ (reference sequence).